Listed here are 3 T cell receptor beta chains from one sample, sequenced in a study of blood T cell repertoires in COVID-19. This table comes from immunoSEQ multiplex PCR, and its TCRdb copy is limited to in-frame clones, with some not included. The sample holds 190,000 or so clones, around nine tenths seen once. The sequencing sample was made of peripheral blood. The receptors stem from a man between 35 and 55 years old with active or convalescent COVID-19.

The chain carries TRBV28 and TRBJ1-4; D not resolved. Germline V CDR1 and CDR2: MDHEN, SYDVKM. V was trimmed by 2 bases and J by 4 bases, leaving 8 bases between them. The CDR3 consists of 14 residues. CDR3 in DNA: TGTGCCAGCAGTTTAGGCCAGCGTAATGAAAAACTGTTTTTT. Translating it yields CASSLGQRNEKLFF. Looking up the rest from reference TRBV28 and TRBJ1-4 gives the full variable domain: DVKVTQSSRYLVKRTGEKVFLECVQDMDHENMFWYRQDPGLGLRLIYFSYDVKMKEKGDIPEGYSVSREKKERFSLILESASTNQTSMYLCASSLGQRNEKLFFGSGTQLSVL.

The J gene is TRBJ2-3, the V gene TRBV7-3; a weak D match, TRBD2 (5 bases). Germline values: CDR1 SGHTA, CDR2 FQGTGA. The CDR3 loop spans 15 amino acids. Trimming removed 5 bases at V and 2 bases at J, with 14 bases between. The CDR3 DNA follows: TGTGCCAGCAGCCCCGCGGGTAGGGACACAGATACGCAGTATTTT. Its translation is CASSPAGRDTDTQYF.

The V gene is TRBV10-3, the J gene TRBJ2-2; tentative D call: TRBD2 (6 bases). The CDR3 covers 16 residues. V was pared by 3 bases and J by 8 bases, with 19 bases between. In germline, CDR1 is ENHRY, CDR2 SYGVKD. CDR3 sequence reads: CAISDSRGETRGELFF. The CDR3 DNA is TGTGCCATCAGTGATTCCCGCGGGGAGACTCGGGGGGAGCTGTTTTTT.